The next 27 T cell receptor beta chains were all read from a single sample in a study of a mutant IDH1 vaccine in newly diagnosed glioma. The data were produced by immunoSEQ multiplex PCR, yet TCRdb's version contains in-frame clones alone and is incomplete. The sample lists 30,000 to 45,000 clones, 80% seen once, with approximately 16% in the top ten. No antigen is known for these receptors. Noted time point: week 11, during vaccination. Every vaccine dose comprised 300 ug of mutant IDH1 20-mer peptide plus topical imiquimod. The material sequenced was peripheral blood mononuclear cells (PBMCs), taken from a glioma patient whose treatment included an IDH1 peptide vaccine. The receptors here all came from a woman aged 25 to 45 with glioma. Some clones in this sample may be carry-over from other donors' samples.

This chain joins TRBV5-6 and TRBJ1-3, with D maybe TRBD1 (5 bases). The CDR3 is 14 amino acids. The ends were cut back, 5 bases at V and 0 bases at J, with 9 bases in the middle. CDR1 and CDR2 (germline): SGHDT, YYEEEE. CDR3 sequence: CASRTASSGNTIYF. CDR3 bases: TGTGCCAGCAGGACAGCCAGCTCTGGAAACACCATATATTTT. Full variable domain (remainder filled in from reference TRBV5-6 and TRBJ1-3): DAGVTQSPTHLIKTRGQQVTLRCSPKSGHDTVSWYQQALGQGPQFIFQYYEEEERQRGNFPDRFSGHQFPNYSSELNVNALLLGDSALYLCASRTASSGNTIYFGEGSWLTVV.

V and J are TRBV30 and TRBJ1-3, with D unresolved. CDR3 length: 12 amino acids. The ends were cut back, 4 bases at V and 2 bases at J, with 6 bases in the middle. CDR1 and CDR2 from the germline V gene are GTSNPN and SVGIG (reference sequence). The CDR3 reads CAWTLPGNTIYF. CDR3 coding DNA: TGTGCCTGGACTCTGCCTGGAAACACCATATATTTT.

The gene calls are TRBV5-1 and TRBJ2-3; TRBD1 is a possible D gene (5 bases). The V end was cut by 5 bases, the J end by 0 bases, with 13 bases between. The germline gives CDR1 SGHRS, CDR2 YFSETQ. The CDR3 extends over 15 amino acids. CDR3 in amino acids: CASRGQPTSTDTQYF. The CDR3 DNA follows: TGCGCCAGCAGGGGGCAGCCGACTAGCACAGATACGCAGTATTTT.

The chain combines TRBV19 with TRBJ2-7; a possible D gene is TRBD2 (5 bases). V lost 0 bases and J lost 3, with 6 bases in between. From germline, CDR1 is LNHDA and CDR2 SQIVND (reference sequence). The CDR3 has 13 residues. CDR3 region: CASSIDAGYEQYF. In nucleotides, the CDR3 is TGTGCCAGTAGTATAGACGCGGGCTACGAGCAGTACTTC.

The chain is built from TRBV7-6 and TRBJ1-1; 7 bases are shared with TRBD1. The CDR3 totals 15 residues. V lost 2 bases, J lost 4 bases, and 7 bases stayed unmatched. CDR1 is SGHVS, CDR2 FNYEAQ, per germline. The CDR3 DNA reads as TGTGCCAGCAGCTTAAGGCCAGGGGACAGCACTGAAGCTTTCTTT. The encoded protein is CASSLRPGDSTEAFF.

The J gene is TRBJ2-5, the V gene TRBV7-9, with D uncertain. In germline, CDR1 is SEHNR, CDR2 FQNEAQ (reference sequence). V dropped 0 bases and J dropped 5 bases, with 10 bases sitting between them. The CDR3 totals 14 residues. The CDR3 region has the DNA TGTGCCAGCAGCTTAGCTGGTCTCCGGGAGACCCAGTACTTC. Its translation: CASSLAGLRETQYF.

The V and J genes are TRBV29-1 and TRBJ2-4; D perhaps matches TRBD2 (5 bases). The germline CDR1 and CDR2 sequences are SQVTM and ANQGSEA. The CDR3 has 13 amino acids. Trimming cost V 4 bases and J 6 bases, with 13 bases left between them. DNA of the CDR3: TGCAGCGTTGCCAGGCCTGAGGGAAACATTCAGTACTTC. Translating gives CSVARPEGNIQYF.

V gene TRBV9 combines with J gene TRBJ1-1; D not resolved. The CDR3 runs to 15 residues. Trimming pared 4 bases from V and 0 bases from J, leaving 13 bases between. Germline loops: CDR1 SGDLS, CDR2 YYNGEE. This chain's CDR3 is CASSPGSGMNTEAFF. For the CDR3, the DNA is TGTGCCAGCAGCCCTGGTTCGGGGATGAACACTGAAGCTTTCTTT. The full variable domain, rest sourced from reference TRBV9 and TRBJ1-1, is DSGVTQTPKHLITATGQRVTLRCSPRSGDLSVYWYQQSLDQGLQFLIQYYNGEERAKGNILERFSAQQFPDLHSELNLSSLELGDSALYFCASSPGSGMNTEAFFGQGTRLTVV.

The V and J genes are TRBV6-1 and TRBJ1-2, with 10 bases lining up with TRBD1. This CDR3 is 14 amino acids long. J was trimmed by 14 bases and V by 8 bases; bases with no gene match: 17. CDR1 is MNHNS and CDR2 is SASEGT in the germline V gene. The CDR3 region has the DNA TGTGCCAGCTCAGAAGTAGGGGACAGGGGATCGTTGACCTTC. Amino acids: CASSEVGDRGSLTF.

The gene calls are TRBV7-8 and TRBJ2-3; D gene uncertain. Looked up from germline, CDR1 is SGHVS and CDR2 is FQNEAQ. Trimming left V 1 base short and J 0 bases short, with 2 bases between. The CDR3 is 13 residues long. The CDR3 DNA follows: TGTGCCAGCAGCTTAGGGAGCACAGATACGCAGTATTTT. Translation gives CASSLGSTDTQYF.

The rearrangement joins TRBV6-5 to TRBJ1-5, with 9 bases identical to TRBD1. The V segment lost 6 bases and the J segment 5 bases; nucleotides outside the gene matches: 2. The CDR3 loop spans 13 amino acids. The germline CDR1 and CDR2 sequences are MNHEY and SVGAGI. The CDR3 region has the DNA TGTGCCAGCAGCACAGGGGGCGATCAGCCCCAGCATTTT. It is translated as CASSTGGDQPQHF.

The chain employs TRBV10-3 and TRBJ1-1; D is unclear. The CDR3 covers 17 residues. Trimming pared 4 bases from V and 6 bases from J, leaving 24 bases between. Germline CDR1 and CDR2: ENHRY and SYGVKD. Here the CDR3 DNA reads TGTGCCATCAGTGTTCAAAAGTTGTCCGGGGAGCGGGCTGAAGCTTTCTTT. Protein: CAISVQKLSGERAEAFF.

The chain employs TRBV18 and TRBJ2-2; D not certain. The CDR3 runs 15 residues. V was pared by 1 base and J by 0 bases, with 6 bases between. Looked up from germline, CDR1 is KGHSH and CDR2 is LQKENI. The DNA for the CDR3 is TGTGCCAGCTCACCACAGGCCGCGAACACCGGGGAGCTGTTTTTT. Amino acids: CASSPQAANTGELFF.

Here the CDR3 reads CASSFNGGPRNQPQHF. CDR3 nucleotides: TGTGCCAGCAGTTTTAACGGGGGCCCTAGAAATCAGCCCCAGCATTTT. This rearrangement joins TRBV28 to TRBJ1-5; D is possibly TRBD1 (6 bases). Germline CDR1 is MDHEN and CDR2 is SYDVKM. V was trimmed by 3 bases and J by 4 bases, leaving 16 bases between them. This CDR3 has 16 residues. The full variable domain, completed using reference TRBV28 and TRBJ1-5, is DVKVTQSSRYLVKRTGEKVFLECVQDMDHENMFWYRQDPGLGLRLIYFSYDVKMKEKGDIPEGYSVSREKKERFSLILESASTNQTSMYLCASSFNGGPRNQPQHFGDGTRLSIL.

The chain recombines TRBV6-5 with TRBJ2-1; D uncertain. Germline values: CDR1 MNHEY, CDR2 SVGAGI. The CDR3 runs 12 residues. V gave up 4 bases and J gave up 8 bases, with 9 bases separating them. This CDR3 is CASSSPMDEQFF. The CDR3 bases are TGTGCCAGCAGTTCGCCTATGGATGAGCAGTTCTTC.

This clone was counted once. CDR3 DNA sequence: TGTGCCAGCAACCAGGGTTCGTGGTATGGCTACACCTTC. Translation gives CASNQGSWYGYTF. V and J are TRBV11-2 and TRBJ1-2, with D tentatively TRBD1 (5 bases). In germline, CDR1 is SGHAT, CDR2 FQNNGV. V was clipped by 7 bases and J by 5 bases, with 14 bases between them. The CDR3 spans 13 residues.

The chain's CDR3 is CASSYGRGEQYF. CDR3 nucleotides: TGTGCCAGCAGTTACGGGAGGGGCGAGCAGTACTTC. The chain carries TRBV6-6 and TRBJ2-7; TRBD2 matches 7 bases. Per the germline V gene, CDR1 is MNHNY and CDR2 is SVGAGI (reference sequence). This CDR3 comprises 12 residues. The J segment lost 6 bases and the V segment lost 2 bases, leaving 1 base of the junction unmatched.

This clone came up once. CDR3 amino acids: CASSLSYNEQFF. In DNA form, the CDR3 reads TGTGCCAGCAGCCTTAGCTACAATGAGCAGTTCTTC. The J gene is TRBJ2-1, the V gene TRBV7-8; D is undetermined. CDR3 length equals 12 residues. Germline-derived CDR1 and CDR2 are SGHVS and FQNEAQ. Trimming removed 5 bases from V and 3 bases from J, with 5 bases in between.

The chain combines TRBV2 with TRBJ2-1; 14 bases match TRBD2. This CDR3 spans 15 amino acids. V was pared by 6 bases and J by 5 bases, with 3 bases of the junction left unmatched. Per germline, CDR1 SNHLY and CDR2 FYNNEI. Here the CDR3 DNA reads TGTGCCAGCAGAGGGACTAGCGGGAGTAACAATGAGCAGTTCTTC. As protein: CASRGTSGSNNEQFF.

V gene TRBV5-6 combines with J gene TRBJ1-2; no definite D call. Between the trimmed V and J ends, which lost 0 bases and 4 bases, there was a span of 19 bases. Germline CDR1 and CDR2: SGHDT and YYEEEE. This CDR3 is 17 amino acids long. The CDR3 DNA is TGTGCCAGCAGCTTGGGGAAAGGGTATCTAACGGGCTATGGCTACACCTTC. Translated: CASSLGKGYLTGYGYTF.

J is TRBJ1-2 and V is TRBV18; 10 bases are shared with TRBD1. The CDR3 extends over 17 amino acids. Germline V gene data show CDR1 as KGHSH and CDR2 as LQKENI. J was trimmed by 4 bases and V by 6 bases; bases with no gene match: 14. The CDR3 spells CASSQGTGDSSPYGYTF. The CDR3 DNA is TGTGCCAGCTCTCAAGGGACAGGGGATTCCAGCCCCTATGGCTACACCTTC.

The chain recombines TRBV30 with TRBJ2-1; no clear D. Germline V gene data show CDR1 as GTSNPN and CDR2 as SVGIG (reference sequence). Trimming removed 0 bases from V and 8 bases from J, with 14 bases in between. This CDR3 has 14 amino acids. The CDR3 DNA reads as TGTGCCTGGAGTGTACGGCCCACCCTCTATGAGCAGTTCTTC. It encodes CAWSVRPTLYEQFF.

The chain carries TRBV11-2 and TRBJ2-1; D assignment may be TRBD1 or TRBD2 (5 bases each). The CDR3 totals 15 residues. Germline V lookup: CDR1 SGHAT, CDR2 FQNNGV. V was clipped by 1 base and J by 8 bases, with 15 bases between them. The DNA for the CDR3 is TGTGCCAGCAGCTTAGGGGACCGTCAGTGGGATGAGCAGTTCTTC. The encoded protein is CASSLGDRQWDEQFF.

The V gene is TRBV30, the J gene TRBJ2-1, with D hard to call. V lost 2 bases to trimming and J lost 1 base, with 6 bases between them. The CDR3 contains 13 residues. Germline lookup yields CDR1 GTSNPN and CDR2 SVGIG (reference sequence). The CDR3 region has the DNA TGTGCCTGGAGTAGTGTTTCCTACAATGAGCAGTTCTTC. Encoded protein: CAWSSVSYNEQFF.

The chain has TRBV7-2 and TRBJ2-1, with D tentatively TRBD1 or TRBD2 (5 bases each). Germline CDR1 reads SGHTA; CDR2 reads FQGNSA. Trimming left V 3 bases short and J 7 bases short, with 7 bases between. The CDR3 contains 12 residues. The CDR3 DNA follows: TGTGCCAGCAGCTTCTGGGGGAATGAGCAGTTCTTC. Its translation: CASSFWGNEQFF.

The chain recombines TRBV4-1 with TRBJ2-7, with 7 nucleotides matching TRBD1. The CDR3 sequence is 16 residues long. Losses at the gene ends were 1 base for V and 6 bases for J; bases not matched to a gene: 12. Germline V gene lookup returns CDR1 MGHRA and CDR2 YSYEKL. This chain's CDR3 is CASSQVRTHRGPEQYF. The DNA of the CDR3 is TGCGCCAGCAGCCAAGTTCGGACTCACAGGGGACCCGAGCAGTACTTC.

V is TRBV20-1 and J is TRBJ2-1; unclear D gene. Germline CDR1 is DFQATT and CDR2 is SNEGSKA (reference sequence). The CDR3 is 10 residues long. V was cut by 6 bases and J by 5 bases, with 5 bases left in between. DNA of the CDR3: TGCAGTGCAAGCGACAATGAGCAGTTCTTC. Its protein product is CSASDNEQFF.